The clone carrying this T cell receptor beta chain was seen ten or more times. The antigen is not known. This record comes from a study of neurological immune-mediated disorders. Germline CDR1 LGHDT, CDR2 YNNKEL (reference sequence). The CDR3 is 12 amino acids. The germline V and J ends were trimmed by 1 base and 7 bases, with 5 bases remaining between them. The unsorted libraries were prepared from 2 million PBMCs (stored at -80 C). With 10-nucleotide random UMIs included, cDNA was synthesized by 5'RACE. MiXCR, run by TCRdb on the 5' RACE reads, gives a single entry per CDR3 protein. Seen here are about 52,000 distinct CDR3 sequences, 3.8% observed once, and the top ten hold over 5%. Notes on the study in general: None of the CDR3 amino acid sequences of expanded clones recurred across subjects, suggesting private repertoires in all groups. Phylogenetically, 18 of 34 multiple sclerosis patients' repertoires fell into one related-CDR3 cluster, a possible signature.

This TCR derives from a man aged 60-69 years with multiple sclerosis. The genes are TRBV3-1 and TRBJ1-3; no clear D gene. The sample was PBMCs. This chain's CDR3 is CASSQGGNTIYF. The CDR3 DNA is TGTGCCAGCAGCCAAGGTGGCAACACCATATATTTT. Variable domain in full (rest from reference TRBV3-1 and TRBJ1-3): DTAVSQTPKYLVTQMGNDKSIKCEQNLGHDTMYWYKQDSKKFLKIMFSYNNKELIINETVPNRFSPKSPDKAHLNLHINSLELGDSAVYFCASSQGGNTIYFGEGSWLTVV.